A selection of T cell receptor beta chains follows, all from one sample in a study of early T cells in non-severe SARS-CoV-2 infection. TCRdb reprocessed the 5' RACE reads via MiXCR and lists one record per CDR3 protein. Found here are more than 55,000 distinct CDR3 sequences, roughly 5.7% of them singletons; the top ten hold around 3.5%. This material consisted of whole blood, taken at baseline. Every receptor here comes from an adult who was a healthcare worker with PCR-confirmed SARS-CoV-2 infection or an uninfected control (not recorded which). Each CDR3 is given with its conserved first and last residue. Each record gives: D gene, V gene, J gene, clone size, CDR3 DNA, CDR3 protein. The D gene is left open where the match is weak. Rows may omit the clone size; those that give it use once, few, many or a size class.

.	TRBV20-1	TRBJ2-5	many	TGCAGTGCTCAGAGGGAGACCCAGTACTTC	CSAQRETQYF
TRBD1	TRBV5-1	TRBJ1-4	few	TGCGCCAGCAGATTGCAGGGGGCAACTAATGAAAAACTGTTTTTT	CASRLQGATNEKLFF
.	TRBV21-1	TRBJ2-5	few	TGTGCCAGCAGCACCCCGGGACTAGCGGGGGGAAGTCAGAGGGAGACCCAGTACTTC	CASSTPGLAGGSQRETQYF
.	TRBV19	TRBJ2-7	many	TGTGCCAGTAGTCTAGGGCCCCCGGACAGAGGAGCCTACGAGCAGTACTTC	CASSLGPPDRGAYEQYF
.	TRBV4-2	TRBJ2-1	few	TGTGCCAGCAGCCCCTGGGGAACTGACAATGAGCAGTTCTTC	CASSPWGTDNEQFF
.	TRBV29-1	TRBJ1-1	many	TGCAGCGTTGTCAAATCCAGGGGCACTGAAGCTTTCTTT	CSVVKSRGTEAFF
.	TRBV12-3/TRBV12-4	TRBJ2-7	few	TGTGCCAGCAGTAGGGACGCCCTCTCCTACGAGCAGTACTTC	CASSRDALSYEQYF
TRBD1	TRBV10-2	TRBJ2-1	many	TGCGCCAGCAGTGAACCGCTTAACTCAGAGGGGGCCGTAGGCTCCTACAATGAGCAGTTCTTC	CASSEPLNSEGAVGSYNEQFF
TRBD1	TRBV5-1	TRBJ1-1	many	TGCGCCAGCAGCTTGCTGGACAGGGGCAACACTGAAGCTTTCTTT	CASSLLDRGNTEAFF
.	TRBV18	TRBJ1-5	.	TGTGCCAGCTCACCGAGCGCTAACGGGGGGCCCCAGCATTTT	CASSPSANGGPQHF
.	TRBV11-3	TRBJ2-2	.	TGTGCCAGCAGCTTCGCCTATCCCGGGGAGCTGTTTTTT	CASSFAYPGELFF
.	TRBV29-1	TRBJ2-3	many	TGCAGCGAACAAGGGGGGCGAGGGGTAGATACGCAGTATTTT	CSEQGGRGVDTQYF
.	TRBV20-1	TRBJ2-1	many	TGCAGTGCTAGAGTGGAAGAGCTAGCCCTAAGCTCCTACAATGAGCAGTTCTTC	CSARVEELALSSYNEQFF